These T cell receptor beta chains were read from a single sample in a study of cytomegalovirus exposure and HLA in healthy donors. Libraries were prepared by immunoSEQ multiplex PCR; TCRdb keeps only in-frame clonotypes and omits some of them. The table records 90,000 to 150,000 clones, 74% of them present only once. Sequencing input: PBMCs. These receptors came from a human donor in good health. CDR3s include the opening cysteine and the closing phenylalanine or tryptophan. A D gene is named only where the DNA matches it firmly. Some rows mark clone size as missing; the rest say once, few, many or name a class of expanded clone.

j_call: TRBJ2-6; d_call: .; v_call: TRBV27; clone_size: .; cdr3_nt: TGTGCCAGCGGTCCTACGTCTGGGGCCAACGTCCTGACTTTC; cdr3_aa: CASGPTSGANVLTF
j_call: TRBJ2-1; d_call: TRBD2; v_call: TRBV18; clone_size: .; cdr3_nt: TGTGCCAGCTCCCCGACTAGCGGGGTCATCTATGAGCAGTTCTTC; cdr3_aa: CASSPTSGVIYEQFF
j_call: TRBJ1-1; d_call: TRBD1; v_call: TRBV6-1; clone_size: .; cdr3_nt: TGTGCCAGTCAATGGGGACAGGCAGTGAACACTGAAGCTTTCTTT; cdr3_aa: CASQWGQAVNTEAFF
j_call: TRBJ2-5; d_call: TRBD2; v_call: TRBV6-5; clone_size: .; cdr3_nt: TGTGCCAGCAGTTACTCGGGGGGGCAAGAGACCCAGTACTTC; cdr3_aa: CASSYSGGQETQYF
j_call: TRBJ2-4; d_call: .; v_call: TRBV29-1; clone_size: .; cdr3_nt: TGCAGCGTTGAAGATCCCGGCAGGGGAAACATTCAGTACTTC; cdr3_aa: CSVEDPGRGNIQYF
j_call: TRBJ2-2; d_call: TRBD1; v_call: TRBV7-6; clone_size: few; cdr3_nt: TGTGCCAGCAGCTTAGTAGGACAGGGTGGAACCGGGGAGCTGTTTTTT; cdr3_aa: CASSLVGQGGTGELFF
j_call: TRBJ1-1; d_call: .; v_call: TRBV19; clone_size: few; cdr3_nt: TGTGCCAGTAGTACACAGTCGAACACTGAAGCTTTCTTT; cdr3_aa: CASSTQSNTEAFF
j_call: TRBJ1-6; d_call: TRBD1; v_call: TRBV27; clone_size: once; cdr3_nt: TGTGCCAGCAGAGCCTCGGGACAGTACAATTCACCCCTCCACTTT; cdr3_aa: CASRASGQYNSPLHF
j_call: TRBJ1-1; d_call: .; v_call: TRBV6-5; clone_size: .; cdr3_nt: TGTGCCAGCAGGTTGCAGGGATGGGACACTGAAGCTTTCTTT; cdr3_aa: CASRLQGWDTEAFF
j_call: TRBJ2-7; d_call: .; v_call: TRBV6-4; clone_size: few; cdr3_nt: TGTGCCAGCAGTGATTGCACCGGGAACTACGAGCAGTACTTC; cdr3_aa: CASSDCTGNYEQYF
j_call: TRBJ1-5; d_call: TRBD1; v_call: TRBV6-1; clone_size: .; cdr3_nt: TGTGCCAGTATCCGGGACAGAGTCAATCAGCCCCAGCATTTT; cdr3_aa: CASIRDRVNQPQHF
j_call: TRBJ2-1; d_call: .; v_call: TRBV7-2; clone_size: few; cdr3_nt: TGTGCCAGCAGCTTAGCGGCGGACAGCTACAATGAGCAGTTCTTC; cdr3_aa: CASSLAADSYNEQFF
j_call: TRBJ2-3; d_call: .; v_call: TRBV7-7; clone_size: .; cdr3_nt: TGTGCTAGCAGCTTAGAGGGGCAGCATACGCAGTATTTT; cdr3_aa: CASSLEGQHTQYF